The next 8 T cell receptor beta chains were all read from a single sample in a study of OX40 agonist ivuxolimab in advanced cancers. Method: immunoSEQ multiplex PCR; TCRdb's copy keeps in-frame clones and lacks some. The sample shows about 56,000 clones, 80% to 90% of them seen only once. This material consisted of CD4+ or CD8+ T cells sorted from blood, taken in a trial of the OX40 agonist ivuxolimab. These receptors originate from an adult with an advanced solid tumor such as melanoma, head and neck, liver or kidney cancer.

V usage is TRBV28 and J usage is TRBJ2-2; D gene uncertain. The CDR3 spans 12 residues. Germline CDR1 MDHEN, CDR2 SYDVKM. Between the trimmed V and J ends, which lost 4 bases and 10 bases, there was a span of 10 bases. The CDR3 region has the DNA TGTGCCAGCAGTTCATATCTTCAGGAGCTGTTTTTT. Protein product: CASSSYLQELFF.

The V call is TRBV12-5, the J call TRBJ2-1, with D unresolved. Germline V gives CDR1 LGHNT, CDR2 FRNRAP. Deletions cut 2 bases from V and 9 bases from J, with 5 bases between. The CDR3 spans 11 residues. The CDR3 region has the DNA TGTGCTAGTGGTTTGACGTTTGAGCAGTTCTTC. This translates into CASGLTFEQFF.

V and J are TRBV5-1 and TRBJ1-1, with 9 nucleotides matching TRBD1. CDR3 length: 16 amino acids. V lost 4 bases and J lost 0; bases outside the gene matches: 7. The germline V gene encodes CDR1 SGHRS and CDR2 YFSETQ. CDR3 bases: TGCGCCAGCAGCCTCGGACAGGGGTTCATGAACACTGAAGCTTTCTTT. Residues: CASSLGQGFMNTEAFF.

The rearrangement joins TRBV6-1 to TRBJ2-7, with D maybe TRBD2 (6 bases). The V and J ends lost 2 bases and 1 base respectively, with 12 bases between them. The CDR3 consists of 15 residues. Germline loops: CDR1 MNHNS, CDR2 SASEGT. The CDR3 sequence: CASSEFGGPSYEQYF. CDR3 coding DNA: TGTGCCAGCAGTGAATTCGGGGGACCGTCCTACGAGCAGTACTTC.

V is TRBV7-8 and J is TRBJ2-3; 9 bases line up with TRBD2. The germline V gene has CDR1 SGHVS and CDR2 FQNEAQ. The CDR3 runs 17 residues. The junction had 9 bases not matched to a gene; V was cut back by 5 bases and J by 0 bases. The CDR3 here is CASSRTTSGTSTDTQYF. CDR3 DNA sequence: TGTGCCAGCAGCCGGACGACTAGCGGAACTAGCACAGATACGCAGTATTTT.

V is TRBV7-2 and J is TRBJ2-7, with D unclear. Germline V gene sequence: CDR1 SGHTA, CDR2 FQGNSA. V shed 1 base and J shed 6 bases, with 10 bases lying between them. CDR3 length equals 13 residues. The CDR3 DNA follows: TGTGCCAGCAGCTTAGGGTGGGGAAGCGAGCAGTACTTC. It is translated as CASSLGWGSEQYF.

This chain uses TRBV9 with TRBJ1-1, with D maybe TRBD1 (5 bases). This CDR3 contains 14 residues. CDR1 is SGDLS, CDR2 YYNGEE, per germline. The germline V and J ends were trimmed by 3 bases and 3 bases, with 12 bases remaining between them. CDR3 in DNA: TGTGCCAGCAGCGCAGGGTTTGTGGACACTGAAGCTTTCTTT. It yields the protein CASSAGFVDTEAFF.

The count of this clone is one. The chain has TRBV7-9 and TRBJ2-3; D not certain. V was cut by 3 bases and J by 1 base, with 8 bases left in between. The CDR3 contains 14 residues. From germline, CDR1 is SEHNR and CDR2 FQNEAQ (reference sequence). DNA for the CDR3: TGTGCCAGCAGCTTTTCACACGGCACAGATACGCAGTATTTT. Protein: CASSFSHGTDTQYF.